This paragraph reports one TCR beta chain. A far larger clone is off by one base, so a read error is likely. This sample stems from a study of blood T cell repertoires in COVID-19. Overall study context: Specimens from acute and convalescent COVID-19 originated in the United States, Italy and Spain.

Seattle participants joined during active infection and were tracked over time. TCRdb's table, derived via immunoSEQ multiplex PCR, lists solely in-frame clones and lacks some. The table shows a few hundred thousand clones, with 90% occurring only once. The germline CDR1 and CDR2 sequences are MNHEY and SVGAGI. The V end was cut by 2 bases, the J end by 1 base, with 9 bases between. The CDR3 has 14 amino acids. J is TRBJ2-7 and V is TRBV6-5; tentative D call: TRBD2 (6 bases). The sequenced sample was peripheral blood. This TCR derives from a woman between 40 and 55 years old with COVID-19, enrolled during active disease. CDR3 residues: CASSYEAGSYEQYF. As DNA, the CDR3 is TGTGCCAGCAGTTACGAGGCGGGGTCCTACGAGCAGTACTTC.